Below are 27 T cell receptor beta chains sequenced from a single sample in a study of OX40 agonist ivuxolimab in advanced cancers. This table comes from immunoSEQ multiplex PCR, and its TCRdb copy is limited to in-frame clones, with some not included. Of approximately 68,000 clones listed, roughly nine tenths are singletons. This material consisted of CD4+ or CD8+ T cells sorted from blood, taken in a trial of the OX40 agonist ivuxolimab. These receptors all stem from an adult with an advanced solid tumor such as melanoma, head and neck, liver or kidney cancer.

The rearrangement joins TRBV5-8 to TRBJ2-1; D uncertain. Trimming stripped 2 bases from V and 5 bases from J, with 8 bases between. The germline V gene has CDR1 SGHTS and CDR2 YDEGEE. The CDR3 is 13 amino acids. The CDR3 loop is CASSLYGDNEQFF. The CDR3 DNA reads TGTGCCAGCAGCTTATACGGCGACAATGAGCAGTTCTTC.

The chain recombines TRBV28 with TRBJ2-7; 13 nucleotides line up with TRBD2. J was trimmed by 6 bases and V by 5 bases; bases with no gene match: 7. Per germline, CDR1 MDHEN and CDR2 SYDVKM. This CDR3 has 15 amino acids. The DNA for the CDR3 is TGTGCCAGCAGTCCTCGGACTAGCGGGAGCGTCGAGCAGTACTTC. Amino acid sequence: CASSPRTSGSVEQYF.

The gene calls are TRBV18 and TRBJ1-1; the D gene is possibly TRBD1 (5 bases). The germline V gene has CDR1 KGHSH and CDR2 LQKENI. Trimming took off 3 bases at V and 4 bases at J, with 9 bases between the two ends. The CDR3 runs to 13 residues. The CDR3 DNA is TGTGCCAGCTCACCGGGGCAGGGCACTGAAGCTTTCTTT. It specifies CASSPGQGTEAFF.

The chain combines TRBV6-6 with TRBJ1-2; D is undetermined. Germline V gene sequence: CDR1 MNHNY, CDR2 SVGAGI (reference sequence). The CDR3 loop spans 12 amino acids. Trimming pared 5 bases from V and 8 bases from J, leaving 12 bases between. CDR3 sequence reads: CASSQNRGGYTF. Here the CDR3 DNA reads TGTGCCAGCAGTCAGAACAGAGGCGGCTACACCTTC.

This chain uses TRBV5-3 with TRBJ1-2, with D unclear. TRBV5-3 carries the ORF label, with uncertain function. The CDR3 sequence is 9 residues long. The V end lost 9 bases, the J end lost 8 bases, and 8 bases lay between the germline ends. The CDR3 DNA reads TGTGCCACCGTCAGGGGCTACACCTTC. Its translation: CATVRGYTF.

This chain connects TRBV19 to TRBJ2-5; no reliable D call. The closer fit of TRBJ2-7 to the DNA end suggests the J call may be wrong. Looked up from germline, CDR1 is LNHDA and CDR2 is SQIVND (reference sequence). The CDR3 is made up of 9 amino acids. Written as DNA, the CDR3 is TGTGCCAGTGGGGACGAGCAGTACTTC. It encodes CASGDEQYF.

The V call is TRBV19, the J call TRBJ1-3, with unresolved D. CDR1 is LNHDA and CDR2 is SQIVND in the germline V gene (reference sequence). V was clipped by 7 bases and J by 5 bases, with 15 bases between them. The CDR3 is 14 residues long. The CDR3 coding sequence is TGTGCCAGTAAGGCGGGTCCTGAGAGAAACACCATATATTTT. The encoded protein is CASKAGPERNTIYF.

This chain connects TRBV28 to TRBJ2-2, with 7 bases lining up with TRBD2. The CDR3 contains 16 residues. The J segment lost 0 bases and the V segment lost 3 bases, leaving 4 bases of the junction unmatched. Germline CDR1 and CDR2: MDHEN and SYDVKM. Here the CDR3 DNA reads TGTGCCAGCAGTTTCCTAGGACTAGCGAACACCGGGGAGCTGTTTTTT. Amino acid sequence: CASSFLGLANTGELFF.

As DNA, the CDR3 is TGCGCCAGCAGCTTGGCGACTCGAGAGGGGGACTACGAGCAGTACTTC. Protein sequence: CASSLATREGDYEQYF. The chain carries TRBV5-1 and TRBJ2-7, with D possibly being TRBD1 (6 bases). V was shortened by 0 bases and J by 3 bases, with 16 bases between the two germline ends. Germline lookup yields CDR1 SGHRS and CDR2 YFSETQ. The CDR3 covers 16 residues. The full variable domain, rest sourced from reference TRBV5-1 and TRBJ2-7, is KAGVTQTPRYLIKTRGQQVTLSCSPISGHRSVSWYQQTPGQGLQFLFEYFSETQRNKGNFPGRFSGRQFSNSRSEMNVSTLELGDSALYLCASSLATREGDYEQYFGPGTRLTVT.

The gene calls are TRBV9 and TRBJ1-5; maybe TRBD1 (6 bases). CDR3 length: 15 residues. V lost 2 bases and J lost 6, with 15 bases in between. CDR1 is SGDLS, CDR2 YYNGEE, per germline. The CDR3 loop reads CASSVTGNVVQPQHF. In DNA, the CDR3 is TGTGCCAGCAGCGTCACAGGGAATGTCGTTCAGCCCCAGCATTTT.

The V gene is TRBV5-1, the J gene TRBJ2-3, with a weak D call TRBD1 (5 bases). In germline, CDR1 is SGHRS, CDR2 YFSETQ. CDR3 size: 14 residues. Trimming removed 3 bases from V and 0 bases from J, with 8 bases in between. The CDR3 protein is CASSWTSSTDTQYF. In DNA, the CDR3 is TGCGCCAGCAGCTGGACATCTAGCACAGATACGCAGTATTTT.

CDR3 loop: CASSRQTYEQYF. The CDR3 nucleotides read TGTGCCAGCAGTCGCCAGACCTACGAGCAGTACTTC. The chain joins TRBV6-5 to TRBJ2-7; no reliable D call. This CDR3 spans 12 amino acids. Trimming removed 5 bases at V and 2 bases at J, with 7 bases between. In germline, CDR1 is MNHEY, CDR2 SVGAGI.

This clone was seen only once. The V and J genes are TRBV19 and TRBJ2-1; D may be TRBD1 (6 bases). CDR3 length equals 14 residues. V lost 6 bases to trimming and J lost 2 bases, with 11 bases between them. From germline, CDR1 is LNHDA and CDR2 SQIVND (reference sequence). DNA for the CDR3: TGTGCCAGTAGAGGGCAGGGGACCTACAATGAGCAGTTCTTC. Translation: CASRGQGTYNEQFF.

This clone was found once. CDR3 sequence: CASGKAVTDTQYF. CDR3 in DNA: TGTGCCAGCGGTAAGGCGGTCACAGATACGCAGTATTTT. The chain is built from TRBV7-2 and TRBJ2-3; no reliable D call. CDR3 length: 13 residues. Germline V gene sequence: CDR1 SGHTA, CDR2 FQGNSA. The V and J ends lost 8 bases and 2 bases respectively, with 11 bases between them.

The chain employs TRBV19 and TRBJ2-1, with TRBD1 matching over 7 bases. The junction had 8 bases not matched to a gene; V was cut back by 6 bases and J by 0 bases. CDR3 length: 16 residues. From germline, CDR1 is LNHDA and CDR2 SQIVND (reference sequence). The CDR3 DNA follows: TGTGCCAGTAGGGACAGGCATTTAAGCTCCTACAATGAGCAGTTCTTC. Its protein is CASRDRHLSSYNEQFF.

The rearrangement uses TRBV6-4 and TRBJ2-1, with TRBD2 identical over 8 bases. This CDR3 spans 16 amino acids. Germline V gene data show CDR1 as MRHNA and CDR2 as SNTAGT. V was pared by 4 bases and J by 2 bases, with 7 bases of the junction left unmatched. Here the CDR3 reads CASSVSGGGAYNEQFF. The CDR3 DNA is TGTGCCAGCAGTGTCTCCGGGGGGGGCGCCTACAATGAGCAGTTCTTC.

This chain links TRBV10-3 with TRBJ2-5; D not resolved. This CDR3 contains 15 residues. Trimming cost V 10 bases and J 2 bases, with 20 bases left between them. Per the germline V gene, CDR1 is ENHRY and CDR2 is SYGVKD. This chain's CDR3 is CASVVPCRWQETQYF. The CDR3 bases are TGTGCCAGCGTGGTTCCGTGCCGGTGGCAAGAGACCCAGTACTTC.

This rearrangement joins TRBV15 to TRBJ2-7, with TRBD2 matching over 7 bases. This CDR3 has 13 amino acids. CDR1 is LNHNV, CDR2 YYDKDF, per germline (reference sequence). The J segment lost 6 bases and the V segment lost 2 bases, leaving 4 bases of the junction unmatched. The CDR3 bases are TGTGCCACCAGCAGAAAACCTAGCGGCGAGCAGTACTTC. Translated: CATSRKPSGEQYF.

V usage is TRBV30 and J usage is TRBJ1-5; 7 positions match TRBD1. V shed 3 bases and J 4 bases; nucleotides not matched to a gene: 12. The CDR3 extends over 16 amino acids. The germline CDR1 and CDR2 sequences are GTSNPN and SVGIG (reference sequence). The DNA of the CDR3 is TGTGCCTGGAGGCCCGGGACAGCCGCACTTAATCAGCCCCAGCATTTT. It is translated as CAWRPGTAALNQPQHF.

This clone was detected a few times. V and J are TRBV30 and TRBJ1-2; 10 bases match TRBD1. The CDR3 is 13 residues long. Germline lookup yields CDR1 GTSNPN and CDR2 SVGIG (reference sequence). The V segment lost 4 bases and the J segment 2 bases; nucleotides outside the gene matches: 1. CDR3 loop: CAWTGQGNYGYTF. The CDR3 DNA reads as TGTGCCTGGACGGGACAGGGGAACTATGGCTACACCTTC.

The count of this clone is one. This chain uses TRBV29-1 with TRBJ1-2; tentative D call: TRBD1 (6 bases). The CDR3 extends over 11 amino acids. Germline CDR1 is SQVTM and CDR2 is ANQGSEA. The V and J ends lost 7 bases and 8 bases respectively, with 14 bases between them. CDR3 sequence: CSATITGGYTF. The CDR3 DNA sequence: TGCAGCGCAACTATAACAGGGGGCTACACCTTC. The variable domain in full, with the rest retrieved from reference TRBV29-1 and TRBJ1-2, is SAVISQKPSRDICQRGTSLTIQCQVDSQVTMMFWYRQQPGQSLTLIATANQGSEATYESGFVIDKFPISRPNLTFSTLTVSNMSPEDSSIYLCSATITGGYTFGSGTRLTVV.

This clone came up once. The chain uses TRBV18 and TRBJ1-5, with 9 bases fitting TRBD1. After removal of 0 bases from V and 2 bases from J, the junction contained 2 bases not matched to a gene. This CDR3 is built from 16 residues. Germline V gives CDR1 KGHSH, CDR2 LQKENI. The CDR3 is CASSPPTGGGNQPQHF. DNA for the CDR3: TGTGCCAGCTCACCACCGACAGGGGGAGGCAATCAGCCCCAGCATTTT.

This chain links TRBV19 with TRBJ2-1; 7 positions match TRBD2. After removal of 9 bases from V and 4 bases from J, the junction contained 12 bases not matched to a gene. This CDR3 spans 15 amino acids. Germline assignment: CDR1 LNHDA and CDR2 SQIVND (reference sequence). The CDR3 DNA is TGTGCCAGCACCGCTAGCGGCCCTAGGTACAATGAGCAGTTCTTC. This sequence encodes CASTASGPRYNEQFF.

This clone was seen only a few times. The chain links TRBV19 to TRBJ1-1, with TRBD1 as a possible D gene (6 bases). Trimming stripped 4 bases from V and 8 bases from J, with 17 bases between. The CDR3 sequence is 14 residues long. The germline V gene encodes CDR1 LNHDA and CDR2 SQIVND (reference sequence). The CDR3 DNA reads TGTGCCAGTAGTACCTTAACAGGGAGTAGGGAAGCTTTCTTT. It translates to CASSTLTGSREAFF.

This clone was observed a handful of times. The chain recombines TRBV30 with TRBJ2-7, with TRBD2 matching 15 bases. Germline values: CDR1 GTSNPN, CDR2 SVGIG (reference sequence). The CDR3 covers 17 residues. V shed 3 bases and J 6 bases; nucleotides not matched to a gene: 12. CDR3: CAWSGGGLAGGDREQYF. CDR3 DNA: TGTGCCTGGAGCGGGGGTGGACTAGCGGGAGGGGATCGCGAGCAGTACTTC.

Only a few counts were recorded for this clone. The chain has TRBV5-1 and TRBJ1-1; D remains unclear. Looked up from germline, CDR1 is SGHRS and CDR2 is YFSETQ. The ends were cut back, 4 bases at V and 0 bases at J, with 10 bases in the middle. CDR3 size: 14 residues. The CDR3 region is CASSGSRLNTEAFF. CDR3 in DNA: TGCGCCAGCAGCGGGAGTAGGTTGAACACTGAAGCTTTCTTT.

This sequence joins TRBV6-5 and TRBJ2-4; D remains unclear. CDR1 and CDR2 (germline): MNHEY, SVGAGI. This CDR3 is built from 14 residues. The V and J ends lost 2 bases and 3 bases respectively, with 8 bases between them. The CDR3 DNA follows: TGTGCCAGCAGTTACAGGGCTGACAAAAACATTCAGTACTTC. It yields the protein CASSYRADKNIQYF.